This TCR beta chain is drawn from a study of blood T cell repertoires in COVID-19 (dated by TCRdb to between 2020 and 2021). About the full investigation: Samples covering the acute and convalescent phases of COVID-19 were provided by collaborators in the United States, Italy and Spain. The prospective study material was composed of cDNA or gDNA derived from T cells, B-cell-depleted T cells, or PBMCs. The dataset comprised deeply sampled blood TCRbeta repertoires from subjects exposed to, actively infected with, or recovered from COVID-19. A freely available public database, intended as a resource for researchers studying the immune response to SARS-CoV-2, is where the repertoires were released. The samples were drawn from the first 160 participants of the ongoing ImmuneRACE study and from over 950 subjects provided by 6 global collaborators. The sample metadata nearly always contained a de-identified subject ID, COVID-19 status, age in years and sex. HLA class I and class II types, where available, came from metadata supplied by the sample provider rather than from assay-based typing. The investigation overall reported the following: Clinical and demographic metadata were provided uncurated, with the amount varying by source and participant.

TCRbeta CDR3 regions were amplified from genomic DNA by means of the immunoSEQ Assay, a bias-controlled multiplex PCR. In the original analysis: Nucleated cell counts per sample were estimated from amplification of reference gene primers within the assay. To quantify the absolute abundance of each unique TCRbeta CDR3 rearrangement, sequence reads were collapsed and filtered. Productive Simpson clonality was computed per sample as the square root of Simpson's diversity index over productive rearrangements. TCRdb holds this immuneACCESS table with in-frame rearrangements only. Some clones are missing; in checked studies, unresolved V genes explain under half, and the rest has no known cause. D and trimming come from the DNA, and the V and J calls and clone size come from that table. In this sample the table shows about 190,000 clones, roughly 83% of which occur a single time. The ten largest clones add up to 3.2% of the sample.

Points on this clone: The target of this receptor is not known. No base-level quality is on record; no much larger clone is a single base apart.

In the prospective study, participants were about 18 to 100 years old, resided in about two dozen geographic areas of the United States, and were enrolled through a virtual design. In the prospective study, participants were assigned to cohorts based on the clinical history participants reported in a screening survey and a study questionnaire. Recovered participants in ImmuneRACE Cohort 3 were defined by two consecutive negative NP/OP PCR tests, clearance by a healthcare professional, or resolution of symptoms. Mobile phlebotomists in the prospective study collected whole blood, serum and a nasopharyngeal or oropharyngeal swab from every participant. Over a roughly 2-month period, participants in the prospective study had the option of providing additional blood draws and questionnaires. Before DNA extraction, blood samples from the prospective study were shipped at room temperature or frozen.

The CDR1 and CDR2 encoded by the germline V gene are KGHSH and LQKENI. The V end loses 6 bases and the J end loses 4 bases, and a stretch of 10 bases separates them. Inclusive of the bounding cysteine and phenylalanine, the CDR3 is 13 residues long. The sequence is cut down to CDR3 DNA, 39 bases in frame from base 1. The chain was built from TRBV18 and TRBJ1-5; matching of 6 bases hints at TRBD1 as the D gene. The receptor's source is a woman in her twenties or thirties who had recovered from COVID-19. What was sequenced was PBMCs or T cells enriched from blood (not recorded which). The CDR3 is CASSWDKNQPQHF. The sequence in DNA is TGTGCCAGCTCCTGGGACAAGAATCAGCCCCAGCATTTT.